This is a list of T cell receptor beta chains from one sample in a study of T cells expressing NK-cell markers. TCRdb re-called the 5' RACE reads; every CDR3 protein appears as one record, without DNA. This table lists a few hundred thousand distinct CDR3 sequences. Sequencing was performed on blood T cells: a sorted CD56 or NKG2C T cell subset, CD4+ or CD8+ T cells, or bulk PBMC T cells (not recorded which). These receptor sequences come from a man in his late teens or twenties in good health. The CDR3 runs from the conserved cysteine through the conserved F or W.

j_call cdr3_length v_call cdr3_aa
TRBJ2-2 14 TRBV29-1 CSVRAGGRTGELFF
TRBJ2-7 14 TRBV28 CASSSLAGRGEQYF
TRBJ2-3 15 TRBV28 CAIKSGTGSTDTQYF
TRBJ2-7 14 TRBV7-8 CASSLALAGGEQYF
TRBJ2-1 14 TRBV7-9 CASSSTAPGVEQFF
TRBJ2-2 16 TRBV3-1 CASSQTGGPITGELFF
TRBJ1-2 15 TRBV5-1 CASSLVTGRNYGYTF
TRBJ2-6 16 TRBV20-1 CSARGSWVSGANVLTF
TRBJ2-2 15 TRBV5-6 CASSSDMEYTGELFF
TRBJ2-1 15 TRBV27 CASSLFRGQLDEQFF
TRBJ2-4 14 TRBV6-5 CASSYSSAKNIQYF
TRBJ1-2 12 TRBV7-9 CASSFSGDGYTF
TRBJ1-4 15 TRBV7-2 CASSGTLGREEKLFF
TRBJ1-6 16 TRBV30 CALERTDSWSNSPLHF
TRBJ2-1 13 TRBV15 CATSREDRTEQFF
TRBJ2-7 13 TRBV5-1 CASKEPGLFQQYF
TRBJ2-5 14 TRBV5-1 CASSWSQAGETQYF
TRBJ2-1 16 TRBV14 CASSQGGLADYNEQFF
TRBJ2-1 12 TRBV12-3/TRBV12-4 CASTRRYTEQFF
TRBJ2-6 16 TRBV27 CASSPNSPSGANVLTF
TRBJ1-2 12 TRBV4-1 CASSQVSSGYTF
TRBJ2-1 14 TRBV6-1 CASKAGAYYNEQFF
TRBJ2-1 14 TRBV12-3/TRBV12-4 CASTPVGTNNEQFF
TRBJ2-2 15 TRBV6-1 CASRPPHGKTGELFF
TRBJ1-2 14 TRBV5-1 CASSLGGPDRGYTF
TRBJ2-4 14 TRBV10-3 CAISGGLADPIQYF
TRBJ2-6 16 TRBV24-1 CATSGRAPSGANVLTF